The T cell receptor (beta chain) described here comes from a study of CD8+ T cells in alopecia areata. Across the study: Dosing with tofacitinib proceeded for 6 to 18 months, followed by 6 months off drug.

Treatment specified: oral pan-JAK inhibitor, 5-10 mg twice daily. Study observations and caveats: Since there was just one nonresponder, nobody can yet say how baseline CD8+ expansion ties to response.

A few counts support this clone. Its target is unknown. RNA was extracted and reverse transcribed into cDNA as the sequencing template. Generated by immunoSEQ multiplex PCR, the TCRdb table keeps only in-frame clones and is missing some. The sample includes approximately 210,000 clones, less than 70% of them seen just once. V was shortened by 0 bases and J by 6 bases, with 9 bases between the two germline ends. There are 13 residues in the CDR3. Per the germline V gene, CDR1 is LGHNA and CDR2 is YSLEER. The rearrangement joins TRBV4-3 to TRBJ2-7; D gene uncertain. This TCR derives from a human donor with alopecia areata. Sample: CD4+ T cells sorted from blood, taken around week 50, from a patient treated with tofacitinib. Here the CDR3 reads CASSQDINREQYF. The CDR3 nucleotides are TGCGCCAGCAGCCAAGATATTAACCGCGAGCAGTACTTC.